These 2 T cell receptor beta chains were sequenced from one sample in a study of T cells after yellow fever vaccination. TCRdb fed the 5' RACE reads into MiXCR, producing one record per CDR3 protein. The profile shows hundreds of thousands of distinct CDR3 sequences, roughly 22% of them singletons. Sequenced here: PBMCs, sampled roughly 23 days after the first yellow fever vaccination. All receptors come from a man between 18 and 29 years old who received the YFV17D yellow fever vaccine.

Written as DNA, the CDR3 is TGTGCCAGCAGGCGTAACAGGGTGGAGGACAATCAGCCCCAGCATTTT. Amino acids: CASRRNRVEDNQPQHF. This chain connects TRBV3-1 to TRBJ1-5, with D perhaps TRBD1 (6 bases). V gave up 6 bases and J gave up 3 bases, with 18 bases separating them. The CDR3 runs 16 residues. Germline CDR1 reads LGHDT; CDR2 reads YNNKEL (reference sequence).

This clonotype came up a few times. The genes are TRBV25-1 and TRBJ2-5; D is possibly TRBD2 (6 bases). In germline, CDR1 is MGHDK, CDR2 SYGVNS. The CDR3 length is 14 residues. V lost 4 bases and J 4 bases, leaving 13 bases between the germline ends. In DNA form, the CDR3 reads TGTGCCAGCAGTGCGCGGGGTTATGGAGAGACCCAGTACTTC. It translates to CASSARGYGETQYF.